One T cell receptor beta chain is described in this entry. This sample was taken from a study of blood T cell repertoires in COVID-19. Study summary: In each case, the material was cDNA or gDNA derived from T cells, B-cell-depleted T cells, or PBMCs.

Authors' methods: Nucleated cell counts were estimated from reference gene primer amplification. TCRdb's copy holds only in-frame clones and misses some; the assay was immunoSEQ multiplex PCR. Clone size and the V and J calls come from that table; the DNA yielded D and trimming. The sample records some 200,000 clones, about three quarters being singletons. The V gene's germline CDR1 is MNHEY and CDR2 SVGAGI. V was shortened by 6 bases and J by 0 bases, with 12 bases between the two germline ends. This CDR3 contains 15 residues. The rearrangement uses TRBV6-5 and TRBJ1-3; maybe TRBD1 (6 bases). The sample taken for sequencing was peripheral blood. The TCR sequence derives from a woman aged 45-59 years with active or convalescent COVID-19. The CDR3 loop reads CASSRDRSSGNTIYF. The CDR3 nucleotides read TGTGCCAGCAGCCGTGACAGGAGCTCTGGAAACACCATATATTTT.